Below, 12 T cell receptor beta chains from the same sample are listed, as sequenced in a study of cytomegalovirus exposure and HLA in healthy donors. Amplification used 60 Vbeta primers and 13 Jbeta primers. Some clones are missing from TCRdb's copy, which holds only in-frame ones; the method was immunoSEQ multiplex PCR. Of over 100,000 clones in the sample, around four fifths are singletons; the top ten hold about 7.4%. Sequencing was performed on PBMCs. These receptors were taken from a woman aged 45-60 years in good health and CMV-seropositive.

The chain employs TRBV29-1 and TRBJ2-1; 16 bases are shared with TRBD2. CDR1 and CDR2 from the germline V gene are SQVTM and ANQGSEA. Trimming removed 2 bases from V and 7 bases from J; junction bases left unmatched: 8. The CDR3 runs to 17 residues. The CDR3 spells CSVEFGGLAGGRNEQFF. CDR3 DNA sequence: TGCAGCGTTGAATTCGGGGGACTAGCGGGGGGGCGGAATGAGCAGTTCTTC.

The rearrangement links TRBV7-2 to TRBJ1-3; D ambiguous. The length of the CDR3 is 17 residues. In germline, CDR1 is SGHTA, CDR2 FQGNSA. The ends were cut back, 2 bases at V and 3 bases at J, with 17 bases in the middle. The CDR3, as DNA: TGTGCCAGCAGCTTAAATCCTCGAGGGCTAGGTGGAAACACCATATATTTT. Amino acid sequence: CASSLNPRGLGGNTIYF.

The chain recombines TRBV7-9 with TRBJ2-5, with D possibly being TRBD2 (6 bases). Germline CDR1 SEHNR, CDR2 FQNEAQ (reference sequence). There are 14 residues in the CDR3. V gave up 6 bases and J gave up 2 bases, with 13 bases separating them. CDR3 DNA: TGTGCCAGCAGTCCCGTGCGGGGACAAGAGACCCAGTACTTC. Its translation is CASSPVRGQETQYF.

The chain uses TRBV19 and TRBJ1-5, with a possible D match to TRBD1 (5 bases). The germline V and J ends were trimmed by 2 bases and 1 base, with 9 bases remaining between them. There are 15 residues in the CDR3. Germline V CDR1 and CDR2: LNHDA, SQIVND (reference sequence). The DNA of the CDR3 is TGTGCCAGTAGTATACTGTCAGGGAGCAATCAGCCCCAGCATTTT. This encodes CASSILSGSNQPQHF.

In this sample, this clone turned up a few times. The CDR3 sequence is CASSDPGLAGASETQYF. As DNA, the CDR3 is TGTGCCAGCAGTGACCCCGGACTAGCGGGAGCCTCAGAGACCCAGTACTTC. This chain uses TRBV2 with TRBJ2-5; TRBD2 matches 13 bases. Germline loops: CDR1 SNHLY, CDR2 FYNNEI. The V segment lost 3 bases and the J segment 4 bases; nucleotides outside the gene matches: 8. The CDR3 has 17 amino acids.

The gene calls are TRBV27 and TRBJ2-5, with 7 bases matching TRBD1. The end of the DNA is better explained by TRBJ2-7, so the J call may be wrong. The CDR3 runs to 14 residues. Germline assignment: CDR1 MNHEY and CDR2 SMNVEV (reference sequence). In DNA, the CDR3 is TGTGCCAGCAGTTTGTGGACAGGTAACTACGAGCAGTACTTC. Its translation is CASSLWTGNYEQYF.

This rearrangement joins TRBV6-1 to TRBJ2-1; a possible D gene is TRBD2 (6 bases). The V end was cut by 5 bases, the J end by 5 bases, with 16 bases between. This CDR3 region has 15 residues. Germline lookup yields CDR1 MNHNS and CDR2 SASEGT. Here the CDR3 reads CASSTLARGNNEQFF. CDR3 sequence (DNA): TGTGCCAGCAGTACCCTAGCGCGAGGAAACAATGAGCAGTTCTTC.

V and J are TRBV5-1 and TRBJ2-1; the D gene is possibly TRBD1 (5 bases). Looked up from germline, CDR1 is SGHRS and CDR2 is YFSETQ. V lost 0 bases and J lost 10, with 11 bases in between. The CDR3 has 13 residues. The CDR3 is CASSLGDRSEQFF. CDR3 coding DNA: TGCGCCAGCAGCTTGGGCGACAGATCCGAGCAGTTCTTC.

The genes are TRBV28 and TRBJ2-5, with TRBD2 as a possible D gene (5 bases). Near its end, the DNA agrees better with TRBJ2-7, so the J call may be wrong. This CDR3 is built from 15 residues. Germline loops: CDR1 MDHEN, CDR2 SYDVKM. The CDR3 DNA follows: TGTGCCAGCAGTTCCCCCTCTTCTAGCAGGTACGAGCAGTACTTC. Translating it yields CASSSPSSSRYEQYF.

The chain is built from TRBV2 and TRBJ1-2; 10 bases agree with TRBD1. V dropped 4 bases and J dropped 4; count of bases not matched to a gene: 9. CDR1 is SNHLY and CDR2 is FYNNEI in the germline V gene. This CDR3 has 16 amino acids. CDR3 nucleotide sequence: TGTGCCAGCAGTGTTGGTAGGGGACAGGGGTTCTATGGCTACACCTTC. This gives the protein CASSVGRGQGFYGYTF.

The rearrangement joins TRBV5-4 to TRBJ1-2, with 8 bases fitting TRBD1. Germline trimming cut 6 bases from V and 9 bases from J; bases unmatched to any gene: 13. From germline, CDR1 is SGHNT and CDR2 YYREEE (reference sequence). This CDR3 is 14 amino acids long. The CDR3 sequence: CASTVFFRQGSYTF. In nucleotides, the CDR3 is TGTGCCAGCACCGTATTTTTTAGACAGGGGAGCTACACCTTC. The entire variable domain, with the rest obtained from reference TRBV5-4 and TRBJ1-2, is as follows: ETGVTQSPTHLIKTRGQQVTLRCSSQSGHNTVSWYQQALGQGPQFIFQYYREEENGRGNFPPRFSGLQFPNYSSELNVNALELDDSALYLCASTVFFRQGSYTFGSGTRLTVV.

This sequence joins TRBV6-1 and TRBJ2-7; D perhaps matches TRBD2 (6 bases). The germline gives CDR1 MNHNS, CDR2 SASEGT. Trimming shortened V by 6 bases and J by 7 bases, and 10 bases separated the two germline ends. The CDR3 length is 11 residues. As DNA, the CDR3 is TGTGCCAGCAGCCCCAGCGGGGAGCAGTACTTC. It specifies CASSPSGEQYF.